These 10 T cell receptor beta chains share one sample of origin, sequenced in a study of OX40 agonist ivuxolimab in advanced cancers. Sequenced by immunoSEQ multiplex PCR; TCRdb stores in-frame clones only, minus some. The sample lists 55,000 to 80,000 clones, roughly four fifths occurring once. The sample was CD4+ or CD8+ T cells sorted from blood, taken in a trial of the OX40 agonist ivuxolimab. These receptors were taken from an adult with an advanced solid tumor such as melanoma, head and neck, liver or kidney cancer.

This clone appeared a few times. V is TRBV27 and J is TRBJ1-2; D not resolved. The ends were cut back, 3 bases at V and 0 bases at J, with 14 bases in the middle. This CDR3 region has 16 residues. Germline CDR1 is MNHEY and CDR2 is SMNVEV (reference sequence). CDR3 DNA sequence: TGTGCCAGCAGTTTCCCCAGGTTTGGGCCTAACTATGGCTACACCTTC. It specifies CASSFPRFGPNYGYTF.

The DNA of the CDR3 is TGTGCCAGCAGCGGATCAGGGACGAGCACAGATACGCAGTATTTT. Protein product: CASSGSGTSTDTQYF. The chain is built from TRBV7-9 and TRBJ2-3; D may match TRBD1 or TRBD2 (5 bases each). Germline lookup yields CDR1 SEHNR and CDR2 FQNEAQ (reference sequence). The CDR3 contains 15 residues. Trimming cost V 5 bases and J 0 bases, with 12 bases left between them. Full variable domain (missing parts from reference TRBV7-9 and TRBJ2-3): DTGVSQNPRHKITKRGQNVTFRCDPISEHNRLYWYRQTLGQGPEFLTYFQNEAQLEKSRLLSDRFSAERPKGSFSTLEIQRTEQGDSAMYLCASSGSGTSTDTQYFGPGTRLTVL.

V usage is TRBV27 and J usage is TRBJ2-2; TRBD1 aligns across 8 bases. The ends lost 3 bases at V and 8 bases at J; junction bases unmatched: 8. Germline CDR1 reads MNHEY; CDR2 reads SMNVEV (reference sequence). The CDR3 extends over 15 amino acids. CDR3 in amino acids: CASSLSQGGAGELFF. CDR3 DNA sequence: TGTGCCAGCAGTTTGTCACAGGGGGGCGCAGGGGAGCTGTTTTTT.

The V and J genes are TRBV7-8 and TRBJ2-5; D is uncertain. CDR1 is SGHVS, CDR2 FQNEAQ, per germline. The CDR3 has 17 amino acids. The germline V and J ends were trimmed by 4 bases and 1 base, with 19 bases remaining between them. Written as DNA, the CDR3 is TGTGCCAGCAGCTCCCTAACCGGAGAACTACGCCAAGAGACCCAGTACTTC. This translates into CASSSLTGELRQETQYF.

This chain links TRBV6-1 with TRBJ1-5; 7 nucleotides line up with TRBD1. The V gene end was trimmed by 3 bases and the J gene end by 3 bases; junction bases not matched to a gene: 8. The CDR3 is 16 amino acids. Germline V lookup: CDR1 MNHNS, CDR2 SASEGT. The CDR3 reads CASSDTTGTVNQPQHF. Written as DNA, the CDR3 is TGTGCCAGCAGTGATACGACCGGGACAGTCAATCAGCCCCAGCATTTT.

This clone counts as medium-sized (0.01 to 0.1%). This chain links TRBV19 with TRBJ1-5, with 7 bases aligning to TRBD1. Germline loops: CDR1 LNHDA, CDR2 SQIVND (reference sequence). The CDR3 sequence is 15 residues long. V gave up 4 bases and J gave up 5 bases; unmatched junction bases: 8. CDR3 region: CASSTGTAAYQPQHF. In DNA, the CDR3 is TGTGCCAGTAGTACGGGGACAGCGGCTTATCAGCCCCAGCATTTT.

The sample holds a few counts of this clone. J is TRBJ1-3 and V is TRBV28, with D possibly being TRBD1 (5 bases). V lost 7 bases, J lost 4 bases, and 20 bases lay in between. CDR3 length: 16 amino acids. CDR1 and CDR2 (germline): MDHEN, SYDVKM. CDR3 protein: CASTPSTAGRGNTIYF. The CDR3, as DNA: TGTGCCAGCACCCCCTCTACGGCAGGGCGGGGAAACACCATATATTTT.

This chain connects TRBV10-2 to TRBJ1-1, with D perhaps TRBD1 (6 bases). The germline gives CDR1 WSHSY, CDR2 SAAADI. There are 14 residues in the CDR3. DNA for the CDR3: TGCGCAACGGGTATCGAGGGGGGGAACACTGAAGCTTTCTTT. Translated: CATGIEGGNTEAFF.

The chain joins TRBV25-1 to TRBJ2-7; weak D call: TRBD2 (6 bases). Trimming removed 2 bases at V and 3 bases at J, with 11 bases between. The CDR3 runs 14 residues. The V gene's germline CDR1 is MGHDK and CDR2 SYGVNS. The CDR3: CASSELQGGYEQYF. The CDR3 nucleotides are TGTGCCAGCAGTGAACTCCAGGGAGGCTACGAGCAGTACTTC.

This chain uses TRBV4-1 with TRBJ2-1; a weak D match, TRBD2 (6 bases). This CDR3 has 15 amino acids. Germline assignment: CDR1 MGHRA and CDR2 YSYEKL. With 0 bases removed from V and 5 bases from J, the gap between germline ends came to 11 bases. CDR3 coding DNA: TGCGCCAGCAGCCAAGAGACGGGCGGGGACAATGAGCAGTTCTTC. Protein product: CASSQETGGDNEQFF.